A selection of T cell receptor beta chains follows, all from one sample in a study of human T cells and chemical hapten exposure. Each CDR3 protein gets one entry after TCRdb re-called the RACE reads with MiXCR. The sample lists around 80,000 distinct CDR3 sequences; about 9% were seen once. The sequenced sample was whole blood. The receptors shown here come from a male donor in good health. Some clones in this sample may be carry-over from other donors' samples. Both conserved end residues are part of each CDR3. Fields, in order: J gene, clone size, D gene, V gene, CDR3 DNA, CDR3 protein. The D gene is left open where the match is weak. The size of a clone is reported for some rows only, either as once, few or many, or as a class for expanded clones.

TRBJ1-1,few,.,TRBV10-3,TGTGCCATCAGTGGTACGCGAGGGACTGAAGCTTTCTTT,CAISGTRGTEAFF
TRBJ1-6,few,.,TRBV15,TGTGCCACCAGCAGAGATTCTACGGACCTCACCCTCCACTTT,CATSRDSTDLTLHF
TRBJ2-5,many,TRBD2,TRBV7-2,TGTGCCAGCAGCTTAGTATTGGGCGGGAGAGGTAAAGAGACCCAGTACTTC,CASSLVLGGRGKETQYF
TRBJ2-7,.,.,TRBV10-3,TGTGCCATCAGTGGACAGGTCTCCCGTGACGAGCAGTACTTC,CAISGQVSRDEQYF
TRBJ2-3,once,TRBD2,TRBV7-2,TGTGCCAGCAGCAGACTAGCGGGGTTCACAGATACGCAGTATTTT,CASSRLAGFTDTQYF
TRBJ1-1,few,.,TRBV3-1,TGTGCCAGCAGCCAAGTTACCGGAAAGGGGCCTGAAGCTTTCTTT,CASSQVTGKGPEAFF
TRBJ2-3,many,TRBD2,TRBV27,TGTGCCAGCAGTCTCCGACTAGCGGGAGATACGCAGTATTTT,CASSLRLAGDTQYF
TRBJ2-5,many,TRBD2,TRBV14,TGTGCCAGCAGCCAAGCGACTAGCGAGAGGAAGACCCAGTACTTC,CASSQATSERKTQYF
TRBJ1-1,few,.,TRBV10-3,TGTGCCATCAGTGAGCTTGAGGGGACGAACACTGAAGCTTTCTTT,CAISELEGTNTEAFF
TRBJ1-1,.,TRBD1,TRBV4-3,TGCGCCAGCAGCCCCGTCACAGGGGTAACTGAAGCTTTCTTT,CASSPVTGVTEAFF
TRBJ2-3,.,.,TRBV7-9,TGTGCCAGCAGACTCCAAGACGGATCAACCCAAGATACGCAGTATTTT,CASRLQDGSTQDTQYF
TRBJ2-3,few,TRBD2,TRBV6-5,TGTGCCAGCAGTTACTCGGGGGGAGGGCCTGGAGATACGCAGTATTTT,CASSYSGGGPGDTQYF
TRBJ2-2,.,TRBD2,TRBV13,TGTGCCAGCAGCTTGGGACTAGCGGGGTTGAGGGCCGGGGAGCTGTTTTTT,CASSLGLAGLRAGELFF
TRBJ2-7,.,TRBD2,TRBV15,TGTGCCACCAGCAGTAGCGGGGGAGAGCAGTACTTC,CATSSSGGEQYF
TRBJ1-1,few,.,TRBV6-6,TGTGCCAGCAGTTTCCACTTCGACAGGAACACTGAAGCTTTCTTT,CASSFHFDRNTEAFF
TRBJ2-3,few,.,TRBV7-2,TGTGCCAGCAGTGAATTAGGGGCAAAGGGCACAGATACGCAGTATTTT,CASSELGAKGTDTQYF
TRBJ2-5,few,TRBD2,TRBV10-1,TGCGCCAGCAGTGAGCCCGGACTAGCGGGAGAGACCCAGTACTTC,CASSEPGLAGETQYF
TRBJ2-7,few,.,TRBV15,TGTGCCACCAGCCCAGACAGGTCCTACGAGCAGTACTTC,CATSPDRSYEQYF
TRBJ2-5,few,TRBD1,TRBV19,TGTGCCAGTAGTCCTCGGGACAGGTCCCCGGAGACCCAGTACTTC,CASSPRDRSPETQYF
TRBJ2-1,.,.,TRBV3-1,TGTGCCAGCAGCCAAGCCGAGCGTGGTTTCGATGAGCAGTTCTTC,CASSQAERGFDEQFF
TRBJ1-2,few,.,TRBV10-3,TGTGCCATGAAAACAGGCTCTAACTATGGCTACACCTTC,CAMKTGSNYGYTF
TRBJ1-1,.,.,TRBV6-6,TGTGCCAGCAGTTACCCTGCCGCTGAAGCTTTCTTT,CASSYPAAEAFF
TRBJ2-4,few,TRBD2,TRBV3-1,TGTGCCAGCAGCCAAGCGCTAGCGGGGGAACTAGCCAAAAACATTCAGTACTTC,CASSQALAGELAKNIQYF
TRBJ2-3,.,.,TRBV29-1,TGCAGCGTTGAAGTGGGGGCCACAGATACGCAGTATTTT,CSVEVGATDTQYF
TRBJ1-5,many,.,TRBV6-2/TRBV6-3,TGTGCCAGCAGCCAAGACTCATTCAATCAGCCCCAGCATTTT,CASSQDSFNQPQHF
TRBJ2-4,.,.,TRBV6-6,TGTGCCAGCAGTAGCCCCTTACTCCTAGCCAAAAACATTCAGTACTTC,CASSSPLLLAKNIQYF
TRBJ2-7,.,.,TRBV18,TGTGCCAGCTCACCCGTAGCCAGGGACCACGAGCAGTACTTC,CASSPVARDHEQYF
TRBJ1-5,once,.,TRBV5-1,TGCGCCAGCAGCTTGGGGTCAGGGGAGAGCAATCAGCCCCAGCATTTT,CASSLGSGESNQPQHF
TRBJ1-5,.,.,TRBV7-8,TGTGCCAGCAGCTTATTTAGCAATCAGCCCCAGCATTTT,CASSLFSNQPQHF
TRBJ2-4,.,TRBD1,TRBV7-2,TGTGCCAGCAGCTTAGACAGGGGTAATAACATTCAGTACTTC,CASSLDRGNNIQYF
TRBJ2-7,many,.,TRBV12-3/TRBV12-4,TGTGCCAGCTCGGGGTCCGGCTACGAGCAGTACTTC,CASSGSGYEQYF
TRBJ1-5,few,.,TRBV7-9,TGTGCCAGCAGCTTAGGATATGGAAGCGGACAGTTTCAGCCCCAGCATTTT,CASSLGYGSGQFQPQHF
TRBJ2-1,few,.,TRBV20-1,TGCAGTGCTAGAGAGGCCCTTCCCGGGGCGGGTGAGCAGTTCTTC,CSAREALPGAGEQFF